The 16 T cell receptor beta chains in this list originate from one sample, sequenced in a study of CD8 T cells in ankylosing spondylitis. Study-wide findings and caveats: Made up of eight highly homologous variants, a TCR beta motif appeared characteristic of ankylosing spondylitis blood.

MiXCR was run by TCRdb on the 5' RACE reads, yielding one entry per CDR3 protein. Of fewer than 500,000 distinct CDR3 sequences listed, around 22% are singletons. These receptors lack a known antigen. The sequenced material came from blood, either unsorted or a sorted T cell fraction (not recorded which). The receptor set was obtained from a male donor with ankylosing spondylitis.

This rearrangement joins TRBV28 to TRBJ2-7; D not resolved. Germline CDR1 and CDR2: MDHEN and SYDVKM. The V gene lost 1 base and the J gene lost 4 bases, with 14 bases spanning the gap. The CDR3 has 15 amino acids. CDR3 in amino acids: CASSLYSGIEYEQYF. The CDR3, as DNA: TGTGCCAGCAGTTTATATAGTGGGATCGAATACGAGCAGTACTTC.

The sample holds a few counts of this clonotype. The V gene is TRBV4-1, the J gene TRBJ2-2; D gene ambiguous. This CDR3 region has 15 residues. Germline-derived CDR1 and CDR2 are MGHRA and YSYEKL. V gave up 0 bases and J gave up 2 bases, with 7 bases separating them. This CDR3 is CASSQDDGNTGELFF. CDR3 in DNA: TGCGCCAGCAGCCAAGACGACGGTAACACCGGGGAGCTGTTTTTT.

This clonotype was found a few times. The rearrangement joins TRBV5-1 to TRBJ2-2, with a possible D match to TRBD2 (6 bases). Germline V gene lookup returns CDR1 SGHRS and CDR2 YFSETQ. Trimming cost V 4 bases and J 5 bases, with 15 bases left between them. The CDR3 has 15 amino acids. CDR3 bases: TGCGCCAGCAGCCCCGTCGGGGGTTTGACCGGGGAGCTGTTTTTT. Translated: CASSPVGGLTGELFF.

The chain carries TRBV19 and TRBJ1-6; 10 bases match TRBD1. Germline V gene lookup returns CDR1 LNHDA and CDR2 SQIVND (reference sequence). This CDR3 is 19 amino acids long. The V gene end was trimmed by 4 bases and the J gene end by 10 bases; junction bases not matched to a gene: 19. The CDR3 region has the DNA TGTGCCAGTAGTACTACTCCCGGGACAGGGGACTCAGGAGGGTCACCCCTCCACTTT. Residues: CASSTTPGTGDSGGSPLHF.

This sequence joins TRBV7-2 and TRBJ2-3; D is possibly TRBD1 (5 bases). Judging by the DNA end, TRBJ1-5 fits better; the J call may be wrong. The germline V gene encodes CDR1 SGHTA and CDR2 FQGNSA. The CDR3 spans 14 residues. DNA of the CDR3: TGTGCCAGCAGCTTACGGGGGAATTGGGATACGCAGCATTTT. The encoded protein is CASSLRGNWDTQHF.

In its sample, this clonotype was seen a few times. The V call is TRBV11-3, the J call TRBJ1-4; D is unclear. Looked up from germline, CDR1 is SGHNT and CDR2 is YENEEA. V lost 0 bases and J lost 10, with 18 bases in between. The CDR3 is made up of 16 amino acids. In nucleotides, the CDR3 is TGTGCCAGCAGCTTAGATGGTCAGGACCAAGCCGGAAAACTGTTTTTT. Residues: CASSLDGQDQAGKLFF.

The V and J genes are TRBV6-1 and TRBJ1-3; D unclear. V was pared by 6 bases and J by 0 bases, with 12 bases between. The CDR3 loop spans 15 amino acids. Germline V gives CDR1 MNHNS, CDR2 SASEGT. The CDR3, as DNA: TGTGCCAGCAGGACGGACGGCTACTCTGGAAACACCATATATTTT. Its protein is CASRTDGYSGNTIYF.

As for this clonotype: At one end the junction does not follow the germline gene, possibly because of a read error. The rearrangement joins TRBV6-1 to TRBJ2-7, with 8 bases matching TRBD2. Germline V lookup: CDR1 MNHNS, CDR2 SASEGT. The length of the CDR3 is 14 residues. The DNA of the CDR3 is TGTGCCAGCAGTCCTCGCGGGGGGCCCTATGAGCAGTACTTC. Encoded protein: CASSPRGGPYEQYF.

The chain carries TRBV10-3 and TRBJ2-1; a weak D match, TRBD2 (5 bases). CDR3 size: 17 residues. CDR1 and CDR2 from the germline V gene are ENHRY and SYGVKD. Trimming took 3 bases from V and 7 from J, leaving 22 bases between them. This CDR3 is CAISDSKGSISGNEQFF. CDR3 in DNA: TGTGCCATCAGTGACTCCAAGGGTAGTATTTCGGGGAATGAGCAGTTCTTC.

This clonotype was counted many times. CDR3 nucleotides: TGTGCCAGCTCAACGGGACAGGGAACGTACTTC. Protein sequence: CASSTGQGTYF. The chain recombines TRBV18 with TRBJ2-7, with 9 bases lining up with TRBD1. The CDR3 runs 11 residues. The J segment lost 12 bases and the V segment lost 5 bases, leaving 5 bases of the junction unmatched. Germline V CDR1 and CDR2: KGHSH, LQKENI.

The chain combines TRBV20-1 with TRBJ2-7; 9 bases are shared with TRBD1. Germline-derived CDR1 and CDR2 are DFQATT and SNEGSKA (reference sequence). The CDR3 is 14 residues long. With V trimmed by 0 bases and J by 4 bases, 4 bases remained unmatched. The CDR3 loop reads CSARETGGPYEQYF. The CDR3 DNA reads as TGCAGTGCTAGAGAGACAGGGGGACCATACGAGCAGTACTTC.

The V gene is TRBV29-1, the J gene TRBJ2-3, with D possibly matching TRBD2 (6 bases). The CDR3 contains 14 residues. Germline CDR1 SQVTM, CDR2 ANQGSEA. V lost 0 bases to trimming and J lost 1 base, with 8 bases between them. CDR3 DNA sequence: TGCAGCGTTGAAGAAGGAGGGGGCACAGATACGCAGTATTTT. Encoded protein: CSVEEGGGTDTQYF.

Ten or more counts support this clonotype. The genes are TRBV29-1 and TRBJ2-7; tentatively, D is TRBD1 (5 bases). CDR1 and CDR2 from the germline V gene are SQVTM and ANQGSEA. The CDR3 has 13 residues. Trimming pared 3 bases from V and 6 bases from J, leaving 15 bases between. The CDR3 reads CSVDGPQGFEQYF. The CDR3 DNA is TGCAGCGTTGATGGGCCGCAGGGTTTCGAGCAGTACTTC.

This clonotype has just a few counts. The chain recombines TRBV20-1 with TRBJ2-5; TRBD1 matches at 8 bases. CDR3 length: 13 residues. The junction had 4 bases not matched to a gene; V was cut back by 2 bases and J by 5 bases. The germline V gene encodes CDR1 DFQATT and CDR2 SNEGSKA (reference sequence). In nucleotides, the CDR3 is TGCAGTGCTAGAAGGACAGGGAGGGAGACCCAGTACTTC. It is translated as CSARRTGRETQYF.

This clonotype was detected ten times or more. This sequence joins TRBV12-3 or TRBV12-4 and TRBJ1-2, with D perhaps TRBD1 (5 bases). This CDR3 region has 12 residues. V was clipped by 6 bases and J by 7 bases, with 12 bases between them. CDR3 coding DNA: TGTGCCAGCAGCCTCAGGGAGCTTGGCTACACCTTC. Translated: CASSLRELGYTF.

This clonotype was recorded a few times. The CDR3: CASSLQESGELFF. CDR3 bases: TGCGCCAGCAGCTTACAGGAATCCGGGGAGCTGTTTTTT. The chain has TRBV5-1 and TRBJ2-2; D may be TRBD1 (5 bases). Germline loops: CDR1 SGHRS, CDR2 YFSETQ. V shed 2 bases and J shed 6 bases, with 8 bases lying between them. This CDR3 has 13 residues.